The T cell receptor (beta chain) under discussion was sequenced for a study of breast tumors, draining lymph nodes, adjacent tissues. Axillary draining lymph nodes of breast cancer patients supplied the node samples. This CDR3 is built from 20 residues. Germline V gene data show CDR1 as KGHDR and CDR2 as SFDVKD. The V end was cut by 5 bases, the J end by 0 bases, with 27 bases between. TCRdb called the multiplex PCR reads again in MiXCR, with one record for every CDR3 protein. Altogether under 300,000 distinct CDR3 sequences are present, about 34% being singletons, with the ten largest covering 3% to 4.5%.

Specimen: axillary lymph node tissue. The chain couples TRBV24-1 to TRBJ1-2; D possibly corresponds to TRBD1 (5 bases). The TCR comes from a female donor with breast cancer. Some clones in this sample may be carry-over from other donors' samples. This CDR3 reads CATSASLFSQAMQANYGYTF. CDR3 coding DNA: TGTGCCACCAGTGCTAGTCTCTTCTCACAGGCAATGCAAGCTAACTATGGCTACACCTTC.